Sequencing of this TCR beta chain was carried out in a study of response to subunit inactivated influenza vaccine. TCRdb redid the calling of the RT-PCR reads with MiXCR, one entry per CDR3 protein. The table has around 480,000 distinct CDR3 sequences, 11% seen once. This clonotype appeared a few times. The starting material was PBMCs from blood, obtained more than 35 days after vaccination. This TCR was recovered from a man aged 50 to 60 who received an inactivated influenza vaccine.

The CDR3 protein is CSARLPPSYTF. Written as DNA, the CDR3 is TGCAGTGCTAGACTACCCCCGAGCTACACCTTC. The chain recombines TRBV20-1 with TRBJ1-2; D is undetermined. Deletions cut 2 bases from V and 9 bases from J, with 10 bases between. Germline V gives CDR1 DFQATT, CDR2 SNEGSKA (reference sequence). The CDR3 is 11 residues long.